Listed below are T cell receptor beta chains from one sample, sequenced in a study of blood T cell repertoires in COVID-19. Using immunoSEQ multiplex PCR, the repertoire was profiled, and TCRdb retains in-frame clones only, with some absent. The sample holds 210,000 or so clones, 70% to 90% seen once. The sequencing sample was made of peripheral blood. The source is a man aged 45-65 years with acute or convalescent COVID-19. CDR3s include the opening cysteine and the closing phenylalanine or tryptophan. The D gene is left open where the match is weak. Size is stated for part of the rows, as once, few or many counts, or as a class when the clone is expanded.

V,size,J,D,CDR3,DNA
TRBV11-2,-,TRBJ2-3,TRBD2,CASSSKAGSSDTQYF,TGTGCCAGCAGTTCGAAAGCGGGGAGTAGTGATACGCAGTATTTT
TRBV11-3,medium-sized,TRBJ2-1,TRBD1,CASSSRDRGSYNEQFF,TGTGCCAGCAGCTCAAGGGACAGGGGTTCCTACAATGAGCAGTTCTTC
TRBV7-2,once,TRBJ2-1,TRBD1,CASSDDRGGHNEQFF,TGTGCCAGCAGCGACGACAGGGGGGGCCACAATGAGCAGTTCTTC
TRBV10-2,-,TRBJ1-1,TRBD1,CASSRDRGVLNTEAFF,TGCGCCAGCAGTCGGGACAGGGGCGTCTTGAACACTGAAGCTTTCTTT
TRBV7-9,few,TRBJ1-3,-,CASSLARTAGNTIYF,TGTGCCAGCAGCTTAGCGCGCACGGCTGGAAACACCATATATTTT
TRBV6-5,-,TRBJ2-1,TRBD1,CASSLTGGKNNEQFF,TGCGCCAGCAGCCTGACAGGGGGCAAAAACAATGAGCAGTTCTTC
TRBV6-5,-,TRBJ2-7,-,CASARDFNYEQYF,TGTGCCAGCGCCCGGGACTTTAACTACGAGCAGTACTTC
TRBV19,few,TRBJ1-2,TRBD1,CASSRGQGGNGYTF,TGTGCCAGTAGTAGGGGACAGGGAGGCAATGGCTACACCTTC
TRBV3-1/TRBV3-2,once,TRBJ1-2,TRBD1,CASSPPALTGGYYGYTF,TGTGCCAGCAGCCCCCCTGCCCTGACAGGGGGCTACTATGGCTACACCTTC
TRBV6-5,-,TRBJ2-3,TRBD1,CASSYSDRLTDTQYF,TGTGCCAGCAGTTACTCGGACAGGTTAACAGATACGCAGTATTTT
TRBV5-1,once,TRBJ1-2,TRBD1,CASSGGQGEGYTF,TGCGCCAGCAGCGGGGGACAGGGGGAAGGCTACACCTTC
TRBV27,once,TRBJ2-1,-,CASSSGGGLVSYNEQFF,TGTGCCAGCAGCTCGGGGGGCGGTTTAGTCTCCTACAATGAGCAGTTCTTC
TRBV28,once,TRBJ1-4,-,CASSPQGWRGEKLFF,TGTGCCAGCAGTCCCCAGGGTTGGAGGGGTGAAAAACTGTTTTTT
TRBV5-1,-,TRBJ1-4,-,CASSHWAGVNEKLFF,TGCGCCAGCAGCCACTGGGCGGGTGTTAATGAAAAACTGTTTTTT
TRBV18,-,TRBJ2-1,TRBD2,CASSLSSGGPYNEQFF,TGTGCCAGCTCACTGTCTAGCGGGGGGCCGTACAATGAGCAGTTCTTC
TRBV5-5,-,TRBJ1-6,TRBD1,CASSTRQGTNSPLHF,TGTGCCAGCAGCACCAGACAGGGGACTAATTCACCCCTCCACTTT
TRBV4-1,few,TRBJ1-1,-,CASSQDLDREGRIF,TGCGCCAGCAGCCAAGATCTTGATAGGGAGGGAAGAATCTTT
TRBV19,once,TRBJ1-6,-,CASSNGGATDNSPLHF,TGTGCCAGTAGCAACGGGGGGGCGACGGATAATTCACCCCTCCACTTT
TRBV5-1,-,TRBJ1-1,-,CASSLGQGGDDTEAFF,TGCGCCAGCAGCTTGGGGCAGGGAGGGGATGACACTGAAGCTTTCTTT
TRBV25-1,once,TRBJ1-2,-,CASSVPGQEFYGYTF,TGTGCCAGCAGTGTACCGGGACAAGAGTTCTATGGCTACACCTTC
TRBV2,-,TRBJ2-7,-,CASTRDWQSYEQYF,TGTGCCAGCACCCGGGACTGGCAGTCCTACGAGCAGTACTTC
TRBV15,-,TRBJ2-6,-,CATSKGEAGANVLTF,TGTGCCACCAGCAAAGGGGAGGCTGGGGCCAACGTCCTGACTTTC
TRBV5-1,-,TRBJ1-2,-,CASSLEGRMNGYTF,TGCGCCAGCAGCTTGGAAGGCAGGATGAATGGCTACACCTTC
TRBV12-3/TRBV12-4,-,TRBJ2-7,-,CAVSRGARYEQYF,TGTGCCGTCTCTCGGGGGGCCCGCTACGAGCAGTACTTC
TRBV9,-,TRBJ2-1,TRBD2,CASSVGLAGGEQFF,TGTGCCAGCAGCGTGGGCCTAGCGGGGGGTGAGCAGTTCTTC
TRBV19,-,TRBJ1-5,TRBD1,CASSTDRIQPQHF,TGTGCCAGTAGTACGGACAGGATTCAGCCCCAGCATTTT
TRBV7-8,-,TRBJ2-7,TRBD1,CASSAQGYEQYF,TGTGCCAGCAGCGCACAGGGGTACGAGCAGTACTTC
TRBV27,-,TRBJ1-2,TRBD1,CASSSTGTGLIGNF,TGTGCCAGCAGTTCCACCGGGACAGGCCTAATAGGCAACTTC
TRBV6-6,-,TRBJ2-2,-,CASSPRKVPAVELFF,TGTGCCAGCAGCCCCCGGAAAGTCCCTGCGGTGGAGCTGTTTTTT
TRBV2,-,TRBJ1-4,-,CASRAQGTAGEKLFF,TGTGCCAGCAGGGCCCAGGGCACGGCGGGAGAAAAACTGTTTTTT
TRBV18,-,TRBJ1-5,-,CASSPPGGDQPQHF,TGTGCCAGCTCACCACCAGGGGGTGATCAGCCCCAGCATTTT
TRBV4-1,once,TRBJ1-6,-,CASSPPRGQSVLSYNSPLHF,TGCGCCAGCAGCCCCCCACGAGGACAGTCGGTTCTCTCCTATAATTCACCCCTCCACTTT
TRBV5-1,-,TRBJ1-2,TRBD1,CASSPKPGQPDGYTF,TGCGCCAGCAGCCCCAAACCGGGACAGCCAGATGGCTACACCTTC
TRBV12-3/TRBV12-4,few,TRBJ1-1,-,CASSENSNTEAFF,TGTGCCAGCAGCGAGAACTCGAACACTGAAGCTTTCTTT